These T cell receptor beta chains were read from a single sample in a study of control samples from healthy donors and cancer patients. This table comes from immunoSEQ multiplex PCR, and its TCRdb copy is limited to in-frame clones, with some not included. The data hold under 150,000 clones, with 89% observed a single time. Sequences were obtained from blood. Receptors originate from a man aged 25 to 40 in good health. CDR3s include the opening cysteine and the closing phenylalanine or tryptophan. The D gene is left open where the match is weak. Part of the rows lack a size; the others show once, few, many or a class for expanded clones.

TRBJ2-4 . TRBV11-3 . TGTGCCAGCAGCTTAGACGGGAAGTGGAGGAACATTCAGTACTTC CASSLDGKWRNIQYF
TRBJ2-1 . TRBV29-1 TRBD1 TGCAGCGTTGAAGATTCGAGTAGGACAGGGGGTCTTAATGAGCAGTTCTTC CSVEDSSRTGGLNEQFF
TRBJ1-2 . TRBV7-9 TRBD1 TGTGCCAGCAGCTTGACAGGGAACGTACTCCGAAACTATGGCTACACCTTC CASSLTGNVLRNYGYTF
TRBJ2-1 . TRBV7-9 TRBD1 TGTGCCAGCAGCCAGGGGACAGGCCAGAACTACAATGAGCAGTTCTTC CASSQGTGQNYNEQFF
TRBJ1-1 . TRBV6-2/TRBV6-3 . TGTGCCAGCAGTTTAGGATCTGGGGGCACTGAAGCTTTCTTT CASSLGSGGTEAFF
TRBJ1-2 . TRBV9 . TGTGCCAGCAGCGTAGAACTAGGCGGGACTGGCTACACCTTC CASSVELGGTGYTF
TRBJ1-1 . TRBV19 . TGTGCCAGTAGTATGGGGGGGATGAACACTGAAGCTTTCTTT CASSMGGMNTEAFF
TRBJ2-3 many TRBV4-2 TRBD2 TGTGCCAGCAGCCAAGCTAGCGGGGGGGCCGGGTATACGCAGTATTTT CASSQASGGAGYTQYF
TRBJ1-3 . TRBV10-3 TRBD1 TGTGCCACTGACGGACAGGGAGGATCTGGAAACACCATATATTTT CATDGQGGSGNTIYF
TRBJ1-4 . TRBV11-2 TRBD1 TGTGCCAGCAGCTCCACGGGACAGGGACAGGGAAAACTGTTTTTT CASSSTGQGQGKLFF
TRBJ2-3 . TRBV3-1/TRBV3-2 . TGTGCCAGCAGCCTAGGGCTCAAGGGAGGCACGCAGTATTTT CASSLGLKGGTQYF
TRBJ2-3 . TRBV4-1 . TGCGCCAGCAGCCAAGTAAAGGGGGGCGGAGTGGCAGATACGCAGTATTTT CASSQVKGGGVADTQYF
TRBJ1-5 . TRBV1 . TGCACCAGCAGCCAGGACCCCAACCGGGACAACCTGTACCGGGGCAATCAGCCCCAGCATTTT CTSSQDPNRDNLYRGNQPQHF
TRBJ2-7 . TRBV5-4 TRBD2 TGTGCCAGCAGCTTGGGACTAGCGGAGGGCGAGCAGTACTTC CASSLGLAEGEQYF
TRBJ2-1 once TRBV7-8 . TGTGCCAGCAGCCCGGTGTGGGGGAGACTCTCCTACAATGAGCAGTTCTTC CASSPVWGRLSYNEQFF
TRBJ1-4 few TRBV4-3 TRBD1 TGCGCCAGCAGCCGCACTGTGGACAGGGTTGAAAAACTGTTTTTT CASSRTVDRVEKLFF
TRBJ2-5 . TRBV6-5 TRBD1 TGTGCCAGCAGTTACTCTCCAGGGGGCGGGGAGACCCAGTACTTC CASSYSPGGGETQYF
TRBJ2-1 . TRBV6-2/TRBV6-3 . TGTGCCAGCAGCGAGGGGGGGGCGAGACCTGAGCAGTTCTTC CASSEGGARPEQFF
TRBJ2-5 . TRBV5-1 . TGCGCCAGCAGGACGGGAGCGCAAGAGACCCAGTACTTC CASRTGAQETQYF
TRBJ1-2 . TRBV4-3 . TGCGCCAGCAGCCAAGTACGACAGAAAGCCTATGGCTACACCTTC CASSQVRQKAYGYTF
TRBJ1-5 . TRBV18 . TGTGCCAGCTCGCTGGGGACAAGGCCTTCAGGCAATCAGCCCCAGCATTTT CASSLGTRPSGNQPQHF
TRBJ2-6 . TRBV6-6 . TGTGCCAGCAGTCACCAACCGCCTCCTTCTGGGGCCAACGTCCTGACTTTC CASSHQPPPSGANVLTF
TRBJ2-7 . TRBV19 . TGTGCCAGTAGTGAGGAGCAAACCTCCTACGAGCAGTACTTC CASSEEQTSYEQYF
TRBJ2-5 medium-sized TRBV24-1 TRBD1 TGTGCCACCAGTGATTTGGGACAGGGCCTAAATTCCGAGACCCAGTACTTC CATSDLGQGLNSETQYF
TRBJ2-4 . TRBV5-1 . TGCGCCAGCAGCAAAAAGGGTGGGACCCTAGCCAAAAACATTCAGTACTTC CASSKKGGTLAKNIQYF
TRBJ2-5 . TRBV7-3 . TGTGCCAGCAGCTTAACCGCCTGGGAGACCCAGTACTTC CASSLTAWETQYF
TRBJ1-2 . TRBV4-1 . TGCGCCAGCAGCCAACGATTAGAGCGACAGGCCGGCTACACCTTC CASSQRLERQAGYTF
TRBJ1-2 . TRBV4-2 . TGTGCCAGCAGCCCGAATGTACAGGGAGGGAAAGGCTACACCTTC CASSPNVQGGKGYTF
TRBJ2-2 . TRBV9 . TGTGCCAGCAGCCTCGACACCTCGAGCGTGAGTAGGGGGGAGCTGTTTTTT CASSLDTSSVSRGELFF
TRBJ2-3 . TRBV11-3 TRBD2 TGTGCCAGCAGCTTTTCGTCGGGACTAGGGACAGATACGCAGTATTTT CASSFSSGLGTDTQYF
TRBJ2-3 . TRBV7-3 TRBD2 TGTGCCAGCCGCAGCGGGATAACTACAGATACGCAGTATTTT CASRSGITTDTQYF
TRBJ2-7 . TRBV6-2/TRBV6-3 . TGTGCCAGCAGTTACAGGGTCAACGAGCAGTACTTC CASSYRVNEQYF
TRBJ1-6 . TRBV7-9 . TGTGCCAGCAGCTTAGCGCAGACTTCACCCCTCCACTTT CASSLAQTSPLHF
TRBJ2-1 . TRBV7-9 . TGTGCCAGCAGCTTTCCGGGACCGTACTACAATGAGCAGTTCTTC CASSFPGPYYNEQFF
TRBJ2-5 . TRBV3-1/TRBV3-2 . TGTGCCAGCAGCCAAGCTTTAGCGGAGCAAGAGACCCAGTACTTC CASSQALAEQETQYF
TRBJ2-2 . TRBV7-9 . TGTGCCAGCCGACTTAGCCGGGACACCGGGGAGCTGTTTTTT CASRLSRDTGELFF